A selection of T cell receptor beta chains follows, all from one sample in a study of T cell responses to AZD1222 COVID-19 vaccine. The protocol was immunoSEQ multiplex PCR, while the TCRdb copy is restricted to in-frame clones and leaves out a portion. The table shows approximately 150,000 clones, with approximately 95% occurring only once. The specimen was peripheral blood, collected on day 0 of MenACWY control vaccination. These receptors came from an adult in good health. Each CDR3 is given with its conserved first and last residue. A D gene is named only where the DNA matches it firmly. For some rows the clone size is stated as once, few or many, or as a class when expanded; others skip it.

v_gene	j_gene	d_gene	abundance	CDR3nt	CDR3aa
TRBV19	TRBJ1-4	TRBD1	-	TGTGCCAGTAGTACCATGACAGGGAATAGCGAAAAACTGTTTTTT	CASSTMTGNSEKLFF
TRBV7-6	TRBJ2-7	-	-	TGTGCCAGCAGCTCAGGACAGCACGAGCAGTACTTC	CASSSGQHEQYF
TRBV9	TRBJ1-5	-	-	TGTGCCAGCAGCCCTGGCGGAGGGGTTCAGCCCCAGCATTTT	CASSPGGGVQPQHF
TRBV2	TRBJ2-1	-	-	TGTGCCAGCAGTGCCTACAGGGAAAATGAGCAGTTCTTC	CASSAYRENEQFF
TRBV7-2	TRBJ1-1	TRBD1	-	TGTGCCAGCAGCTCCACAGGGGGCCGCACTGAAGCTTTCTTT	CASSSTGGRTEAFF
TRBV11-3	TRBJ2-3	-	-	TGTGCCAGCAGCCTAGGGGGGGGCGTGAATACGCAGTATTTT	CASSLGGGVNTQYF
TRBV28	TRBJ2-7	TRBD1	few	TGTGCCAGCAAGGCAGGGGGCAGTAACTACGAGCAGTACTTC	CASKAGGSNYEQYF
TRBV6-2/TRBV6-3	TRBJ1-3	-	once	TGTGCCAGCAGTTCTATTCGAACGAGCTCTGGAAACACCATATATTTT	CASSSIRTSSGNTIYF
TRBV4-1	TRBJ1-2	-	-	TGCGCCAGCAGCCAAGATCATAGACTGGGTAACTATGGCTACACCTTC	CASSQDHRLGNYGYTF
TRBV30	TRBJ2-7	-	-	TGTGCCTGGTCCAGGGAATACGAGCAGTACTTC	CAWSREYEQYF
TRBV29-1	TRBJ1-2	-	-	TGCAGCGTTGGAGGACAAAACTATGGCTACACCTTC	CSVGGQNYGYTF
TRBV4-1	TRBJ2-2	-	-	TGCGCCAGCAGCCAAGACGTCCACAGAGCGAACACCGGGGAGCTGTTTTTT	CASSQDVHRANTGELFF
TRBV5-4	TRBJ1-5	-	-	TGTGCCAGCAGTCTCCAGGGTGAGCCCCAGCATTTT	CASSLQGEPQHF
TRBV7-3	TRBJ2-2	TRBD2	-	TGTGCCAGCAGCTCCCAGGGACTAGCGGGAGGCACCGGGGAGCTGTTTTTT	CASSSQGLAGGTGELFF
TRBV5-4	TRBJ1-6	-	-	TGTGCCAGCAGCTTGGCCTACAGGGAACCCCTCCACTTT	CASSLAYREPLHF
TRBV19	TRBJ1-3	-	-	TGTGCCAGTAGTGTCAGGACAACTGGAAACACCATATATTTT	CASSVRTTGNTIYF
TRBV3-1/TRBV3-2	TRBJ2-7	TRBD2	-	TGTGCCAGCAGCCGTGGACTAGCGGTGGACTCCTACGAGCAGTACTTC	CASSRGLAVDSYEQYF
TRBV27	TRBJ2-7	-	-	TGTGCCAGCAGTTTAGCCTCATATTACGAGCAGTACTTC	CASSLASYYEQYF
TRBV19	TRBJ1-4	-	-	TGTGCCAGTAGTGACGGGGTAAGCCCTGAAAAACTGTTTTTT	CASSDGVSPEKLFF
TRBV2	TRBJ1-2	-	-	TGTGCCAGCAGTTTTGGGGGGAACTATGGCTACACCTTC	CASSFGGNYGYTF
TRBV10-3	TRBJ2-5	TRBD2	-	TGTGCCATCAGTCCGCCGAGACTAGCGGGGGAGACCCAGTACTTC	CAISPPRLAGETQYF
TRBV30	TRBJ1-2	-	-	TGTGCCTGGAGTGTAGCAGGGTTCTATGGCTACACCTTC	CAWSVAGFYGYTF
TRBV2	TRBJ1-1	-	-	TGTGCCAGCAGTGAAGCGCTTCTTAAACCACCTGATTCAGCTTTCTTT	CASSEALLKPPDSAFF
TRBV19	TRBJ2-1	-	-	TGTGCCAGTAGTATAGGCAACGGGAATGAGCAGTTCTTC	CASSIGNGNEQFF
TRBV19	TRBJ1-1	-	-	TGTGCCAGTAGTATTACAGGGAACACTGAAGCTTTCTTT	CASSITGNTEAFF
TRBV5-1	TRBJ2-5	TRBD2	-	TGCGCCAGCAGCCGCCTCCCCGGGGGGCAAGAGACCCAGTACTTC	CASSRLPGGQETQYF
TRBV18	TRBJ1-4	TRBD1	-	TGTGCCAGCTCACGGACAGGGAATGAAAAACTGTTTTTT	CASSRTGNEKLFF